The 7 T cell receptor beta chains below come from one sample, sequenced in a study of blood T cells in healthy people across ages. The authors ran a second PCR of roughly 6 to 12 cycles using a sample-barcoded 5' primer and a J-beta primer mix. MiXCR was run by TCRdb on the 5' RACE reads, yielding one entry per CDR3 protein. The table records hundreds of thousands of distinct CDR3 sequences, less than 25% of them present only once. These sequences were also reported in another study, on T cells of mothers and their children.

Sequenced: blood. The receptors here all came from a boy aged 5-17 years in good health.

V and J are TRBV7-3 and TRBJ2-1, with TRBD1 identical over 9 bases. Germline loops: CDR1 SGHTA, CDR2 FQGTGA. V shed 4 bases and J 2 bases; nucleotides not matched to a gene: 9. CDR3 length: 17 residues. The CDR3 DNA reads as TGTGCCAGCAGCTCCCGTACCGGGACAGGGACCTACAATGAGCAGTTCTTC. As protein: CASSSRTGTGTYNEQFF.

This rearrangement joins TRBV29-1 to TRBJ2-5; D is uncertain. Germline values: CDR1 SQVTM, CDR2 ANQGSEA. V was trimmed by 5 bases and J by 3 bases, leaving 4 bases between them. This CDR3 contains 10 residues. For the CDR3, the DNA is TGCAGCGTTCAGGAAGAGACCCAGTACTTC. Protein product: CSVQEETQYF.

This clonotype appeared a few times. The chain carries TRBV3-1 and TRBJ2-1; TRBD2 matches at 7 bases. The CDR3 is made up of 17 amino acids. Germline CDR1 is LGHDT and CDR2 is YNNKEL (reference sequence). J lost 4 bases, V lost 2 bases, and 11 bases had no gene match. CDR3 region: CASSQLSGGRAYNEQFF. The CDR3 DNA reads TGTGCCAGCAGCCAATTATCTGGCGGGAGAGCTTACAATGAGCAGTTCTTC.

The sample holds many counts of this clonotype. The chain carries TRBV20-1 and TRBJ2-7; TRBD2 agrees at 10 bases. CDR1 DFQATT and CDR2 SNEGSKA come from the germline V gene (reference sequence). Trimming at V came to 5 bases and at J to 6 bases, leaving 7 bases not matched to a gene. This CDR3 is 13 amino acids long. DNA for the CDR3: TGCAGTGCTCCTACTAGCGGGGCTAGCGAGCAGTACTTC. Protein product: CSAPTSGASEQYF.

This clonotype turned up a few times. The chain has TRBV7-2 and TRBJ2-7; TRBD2 aligns across 7 bases. This CDR3 comprises 14 residues. The germline V gene encodes CDR1 SGHTA and CDR2 FQGNSA. V was pared by 5 bases and J by 3 bases, with 7 bases of the junction left unmatched. CDR3 in DNA: TGTGCCAGCAGCCCTGGGGCTAGCGGCTACGAGCAGTACTTC. This sequence encodes CASSPGASGYEQYF. Combining the CDR3 with reference TRBV7-2 and TRBJ2-7 gives the whole variable domain GAGVSQSPSNKVTEKGKDVELRCDPISGHTALYWYRQSLGQGLEFLIYFQGNSAPDKSGLPSDRFSAERTGGSVSTLTIQRTQQEDSAVYLCASSPGASGYEQYFGPGTRLTVT.

The chain links TRBV12-3 or TRBV12-4 to TRBJ2-1; D gene uncertain. The last part of the DNA fits TRBJ2-5 better; the J call may be wrong. The CDR3 sequence is 14 residues long. CDR3 DNA sequence: TGTGCCAGCAGTTATTCATTACGCTCGGGGACCCAGTACTTC. Protein sequence: CASSYSLRSGTQYF.

The genes are TRBV6-4 and TRBJ2-1; 10 nucleotides line up with TRBD2. This CDR3 spans 16 amino acids. Germline V lookup: CDR1 MRHNA, CDR2 SNTAGT. V shed 3 bases and J 1 base; nucleotides not matched to a gene: 3. CDR3 in amino acids: CASSESGGGSYNEQFF. CDR3 in DNA: TGTGCCAGCAGTGAAAGCGGGGGGGGTTCCTACAATGAGCAGTTCTTC.